The rows below give T cell receptor beta chains drawn from one sample of a study of T cells after yellow fever vaccination. TCRdb called the 5' RACE reads again in MiXCR, with one record for every CDR3 protein. The sample has 500,000 to 650,000 distinct CDR3 sequences, approximately 13% seen once. The sample consisted of PBMCs, taken on the day of the yellow fever booster vaccination. The source of these receptors is a young man who received the YFV17D yellow fever vaccine. CDR3s include the opening cysteine and the closing phenylalanine or tryptophan. Fields, in order: clone size, J gene, D gene, V gene, CDR3 protein, CDR3 DNA. The D gene is left open where the match is weak. Clone size is not always given. Where it is, it says once, few, many or a class for expanded clones.

>few|TRBJ2-3|TRBD2|TRBV4-3
CASSSMSSGDTDTQYF
TGCGCCAGCAGCTCCATGTCTAGCGGGGACACAGATACGCAGTATTTT
>.|TRBJ2-5|.|TRBV2
CASLQGGETQYF
TGTGCCAGTTTACAGGGAGGCGAGACCCAGTACTTC
>.|TRBJ1-2|.|TRBV10-3
CAISESLGPRDGYTF
TGTGCCATCAGTGAGTCGTTGGGGCCAAGGGATGGCTACACCTTC
>.|TRBJ2-7|TRBD2|TRBV5-1
CASSLGSSGPTYEQYF
TGCGCCAGCAGCTTGGGATCTAGCGGGCCGACCTACGAGCAGTACTTC
>few|TRBJ2-7|.|TRBV21-1
CASSLWTGGCRCAILCEQYF
TGTGCCAGCAGCTTGTGGACAGGAGGCTGTAGGTGCGCGATCTTGTGCGAGCAGTACTTC
>.|TRBJ2-1|TRBD1|TRBV20-1
CSARALQGLTYNEQFF
TGCAGTGCTAGAGCCCTACAGGGGCTTACCTACAATGAGCAGTTCTTC
>many|TRBJ2-5|.|TRBV5-1
CASSLDLGETQYF
TGCGCCAGCAGCTTGGACCTCGGGGAGACCCAGTACTTC
>few|TRBJ2-3|.|TRBV7-6
CASSRQGRGTDTQYF
TGTGCCAGCAGCAGACAGGGGAGGGGCACAGATACGCAGTATTTT
>once|TRBJ2-1|.|TRBV19
CASTVGEQFF
TGTGCCAGTACTGTCGGTGAGCAGTTCTTC
>.|TRBJ1-4|TRBD1|TRBV7-9
CASTGPGQNYYEKLFF
TGTGCCAGCACCGGCCCGGGACAGAACTACTATGAAAAACTGTTTTTT
>few|TRBJ2-1|TRBD2|TRBV20-1
CSARVSAGVNEQFF
TGCAGTGCTAGAGTTTCAGCGGGAGTTAATGAGCAGTTCTTC
>.|TRBJ2-7|.|TRBV12-3/TRBV12-4
CASRYPGTSGEQYF
TGTGCCAGCAGATATCCCGGGACATCGGGCGAGCAGTACTTC
>.|TRBJ2-3|TRBD2|TRBV29-1
CSVVTSGDTQYF
TGCAGCGTTGTGACTAGCGGAGATACGCAGTATTTT
>few|TRBJ2-2|.|TRBV5-1
CASSFLAPNTGELFF
TGCGCCAGCAGCTTCCTAGCGCCTAACACCGGGGAGCTGTTTTTT
>.|TRBJ2-1|TRBD2|TRBV18
CASSPTTSGRGDEQFF
TGTGCCAGCTCACCGACGACTAGCGGAAGGGGCGATGAGCAGTTCTTC
>.|TRBJ2-3|.|TRBV9
CASSAVRADTQYF
TGTGCCAGCAGCGCCGTGCGCGCAGATACGCAGTATTTT
>few|TRBJ1-1|.|TRBV20-1
CSALDAPNTEAFF
TGCAGTGCTTTGGACGCGCCGAACACTGAAGCTTTCTTT
>few|TRBJ2-3|TRBD2|TRBV5-1
CASKTSGTDTQYF
TGCGCCAGTAAGACTAGCGGCACAGATACGCAGTATTTT
>once|TRBJ2-4|TRBD2|TRBV11-2
CASSLVGGGEKLAKNIQYF
TGTGCCAGCAGCTTAGTGGGGGGAGGGGAAAAACTAGCCAAAAACATTCAGTACTTC
>.|TRBJ2-3|.|TRBV11-2
CASSFSGLGGTDTQYF
TGTGCCAGCAGCTTTAGCGGACTGGGGGGCACAGATACGCAGTATTTT
>few|TRBJ1-5|.|TRBV6-1
CASSELGRGSPQHF
TGTGCCAGCAGTGAACTGGGTCGGGGGTCGCCCCAGCATTTT
>.|TRBJ2-6|.|TRBV5-6
CAISPGALWGSGLNVLTF
TGTGCCATCAGCCCCGGGGCCCTCTGGGGCTCTGGGCTTAACGTCCTGACTTTC
>many|TRBJ2-1|.|TRBV12-3/TRBV12-4
CASSIRTEYNEQFF
TGTGCCAGCAGTATAAGGACAGAATACAATGAGCAGTTCTTC
>.|TRBJ2-4|TRBD2|TRBV7-2
CASSLGGLAGGLNIQYF
TGTGCCAGCAGCTTAGGGGGACTAGCGGGAGGCTTAAACATTCAGTACTTC
>few|TRBJ1-2|TRBD1|TRBV5-6
CASSLGQGSLRYGYTF
TGTGCCAGCAGCCTGGGACAGGGTTCCCTCCGCTATGGCTACACCTTC
>.|TRBJ1-2|.|TRBV6-5
CASSYSMDYGYTF
TGTGCCAGCAGTTACTCCATGGACTATGGCTACACCTTC
>.|TRBJ1-5|.|TRBV20-1
CSARKGDQPQHF
TGCAGTGCTAGGAAGGGTGATCAGCCCCAGCATTTT
>.|TRBJ2-7|.|TRBV5-1
CASSLDTDTWGTYEQYF
TGCGCCAGCAGCTTGGATACCGACACTTGGGGAACCTACGAGCAGTACTTC
>.|TRBJ1-2|.|TRBV6-1
CASSSDPWGYGYTF
TGTGCCAGCAGCTCAGACCCCTGGGGCTATGGCTACACCTTC
>.|TRBJ2-2|.|TRBV7-6
CASSLRPSTAGELFF
TGTGCCAGCAGCTTGCGTCCATCGACGGCCGGGGAGCTGTTTTTT
>.|TRBJ2-7|.|TRBV6-6
CASGRRYEQYF
TGTGCCAGCGGACGAAGGTACGAGCAGTACTTC
>few|TRBJ2-3|.|TRBV30
CAWSASRVDTQYF
TGTGCCTGGAGTGCCTCGAGGGTAGATACGCAGTATTTT
>few|TRBJ2-7|TRBD1|TRBV5-1
CASSGGQRSSYEQYF
TGCGCCAGCAGCGGGGGACAGCGTAGCTCCTACGAGCAGTACTTC
>many|TRBJ2-3|TRBD2|TRBV5-1
CASSFGLAGGQDTQYF
TGCGCCAGCAGCTTCGGACTAGCGGGAGGACAAGATACGCAGTATTTT
>many|TRBJ2-5|.|TRBV6-1
CASRELPQYQETQYF
TGTGCCAGCAGAGAACTACCCCAGTACCAAGAGACCCAGTACTTC
>few|TRBJ1-1|.|TRBV29-1
CSVEYEAFF
TGCAGCGTTGAGTATGAAGCTTTCTTT
>many|TRBJ2-7|TRBD2|TRBV14
CASSLKMSASGSYEQYF
TGTGCCAGCAGCCTCAAGATGTCGGCTAGCGGTAGCTACGAGCAGTACTTC
>.|TRBJ1-6|.|TRBV29-1
CSVEIQPNSPLHF
TGCAGCGTTGAAATACAACCTAATTCACCCCTCCACTTT
>.|TRBJ2-1|.|TRBV10-3
CAINRSGSEQFF
TGTGCCATCAATCGCAGCGGGTCTGAGCAGTTCTTC
>few|TRBJ2-7|.|TRBV20-1
CSAGSEAHRRNYEQYF
TGCAGTGCTGGATCGGAGGCACACCGCAGAAACTACGAGCAGTACTTC
>.|TRBJ1-4|.|TRBV12-3/TRBV12-4
CASSGRDGHKKLFF
TGTGCCAGCAGCGGCCGGGACGGGCATAAAAAACTGTTTTTT
>.|TRBJ2-2|.|TRBV11-3
CASSFSFTGGTGELFF
TGTGCCAGCAGCTTTTCGTTCACTGGGGGAACCGGGGAGCTGTTTTTT
>many|TRBJ2-2|.|TRBV12-3/TRBV12-4
CASSTTGELFF
TGTGCCAGCAGCACTACCGGGGAGCTGTTTTTT
>.|TRBJ2-1|.|TRBV5-4
CASSFGANEHFF
TGTGCCAGCAGCTTTGGGGCCAATGAGCATTTCTTC
>few|TRBJ2-3|TRBD2|TRBV5-1
CASSPWTSGRALTDTQYF
TGCGCCAGCAGCCCATGGACTAGCGGGAGGGCCCTCACAGATACGCAGTATTTT
>.|TRBJ1-5|.|TRBV28
CASRSNPSQPQHF
TGTGCCAGCAGGTCCAACCCAAGTCAGCCCCAGCATTTT
>many|TRBJ2-4|.|TRBV28
CASSLNDYLPYF
TGTGCCAGCAGTTTAAATGACTACCTACCTTACTTC
>.|TRBJ2-1|.|TRBV5-1
CASSQSITNDNEQFF
TGCGCCAGCAGCCAAAGCATTACCAATGACAATGAGCAGTTCTTC
>few|TRBJ1-6|.|TRBV5-1
CASSLVGQQSPLHF
TGCGCCAGCAGCTTGGTGGGACAACAATCACCCCTCCACTTT
>.|TRBJ2-3|.|TRBV20-1
CTPKRGSGDTQYF
TGCACCCCGAAGAGGGGAAGTGGGGATACGCAGTATTTT
>few|TRBJ2-2|.|TRBV7-2
CASSSPSANTGELFF
TGTGCCAGCAGCTCCCCAAGTGCGAACACCGGGGAGCTGTTTTTT